This entry is about one T cell receptor (beta chain). No antigen is known for it. The CDR3 is made up of 17 amino acids. Germline-derived CDR1 and CDR2 are SEHNR and FQNEAQ (reference sequence). V lost 6 bases and J lost 7, with 25 bases in between. Exclusion of a patient followed from autoimmune disease history or systemic immunosuppression. The source of the sample is a study of OX40 agonist ivuxolimab in advanced cancers. Study observations and caveats: Partial responders dosed at 0.1-3.0 mg/kg displayed clonal expansion ranking among the lowest.

Clones were sequenced by immunoSEQ multiplex PCR, and TCRdb holds only the in-frame ones, with some missing. This sample yields fewer than 20,000 clones, of which 80% to 95% are seen a single time; roughly 7% belongs to the top ten. This receptor was obtained from an adult with an advanced solid tumor such as melanoma, head and neck, liver or kidney cancer. Sequences were derived from CD4+ or CD8+ T cells sorted from blood, sampled in a trial of the OX40 agonist ivuxolimab. The rearrangement uses TRBV7-9 and TRBJ2-1; either TRBD1 or TRBD2 may supply D (5 bases each). The CDR3, as DNA: TGTGCCAGCAGGGGGGATAGGATGGGAGCCCGCAGGAATGAGCAGTTCTTC. Encoded protein: CASRGDRMGARRNEQFF.